One and the same sample provided the 18 T cell receptor beta chains below, sequenced in a study of blood T cell repertoires in COVID-19. The assay was immunoSEQ multiplex PCR, and TCRdb's table has in-frame clones only and misses some. The sample records roughly 250,000 clones, roughly nine tenths being singletons. The sample taken for sequencing was peripheral blood. The source of these receptors is a man aged 55-75 years who had recovered from COVID-19.

The J gene is TRBJ2-4, the V gene TRBV10-3, with 7 bases aligning to TRBD1. With 4 bases clipped from V and 2 bases from J, the junction kept 8 bases outside the gene matches. This CDR3 is 16 amino acids long. Looked up from germline, CDR1 is ENHRY and CDR2 is SYGVKD. CDR3 in DNA: TGTGCCATCAGTGTAGGGGGCGAGGGGTCCAAAAACATTCAGTACTTC. This gives the protein CAISVGGEGSKNIQYF.

Only one count was recorded for this clone. The rearrangement joins TRBV7-2 to TRBJ2-1; 11 nucleotides match TRBD2. CDR3 length: 15 residues. Trimming at V came to 2 bases and at J to 13 bases, leaving 10 bases not matched to a gene. Per germline, CDR1 SGHTA and CDR2 FQGNSA. The chain's CDR3 is CASSLRSLAGGLQFF. The CDR3 nucleotides read TGTGCCAGCAGCTTAAGGTCGCTAGCGGGGGGACTCCAGTTCTTC.

V gene TRBV5-1 combines with J gene TRBJ2-5, with a tentative D call TRBD2 (6 bases). The germline gives CDR1 SGHRS, CDR2 YFSETQ. V was clipped by 1 base and J by 2 bases, with 12 bases between them. This CDR3 comprises 15 residues. The CDR3 is CASSLSSGVQETQYF. The DNA for the CDR3 is TGCGCCAGCAGCTTGTCATCGGGGGTTCAAGAGACCCAGTACTTC.

The chain recombines TRBV5-4 with TRBJ1-2, with D perhaps matching TRBD1 (5 bases). CDR1 is SGHNT and CDR2 is YYREEE in the germline V gene (reference sequence). The CDR3 totals 13 residues. V was cut by 2 bases and J by 1 base, with 6 bases left in between. The CDR3 is CASSFGGNYGYTF. CDR3 coding DNA: TGTGCCAGCAGCTTCGGGGGTAACTATGGCTACACCTTC.

The sample holds a few counts of this clone. The chain has TRBV19 and TRBJ1-5; 7 bases fit TRBD1. The trim removed 5 bases at V and 0 bases at J, leaving 7 bases unmatched. Germline V gene data show CDR1 as LNHDA and CDR2 as SQIVND (reference sequence). The CDR3 consists of 16 residues. Written as DNA, the CDR3 is TGTGCCAGTAGTCGGCGTGGGACAGTTAGCAATCAGCCCCAGCATTTT. This encodes CASSRRGTVSNQPQHF.

This clone was found a few times. The chain recombines TRBV3-1 (or the pseudogene TRBV3-2) with TRBJ2-2, with 7 bases lining up with TRBD2. The trim removed 7 bases at V and 0 bases at J, leaving 5 bases unmatched. The CDR3 is made up of 15 amino acids. Germline V gives CDR1 LGHDT, CDR2 YNNKEL (reference sequence). The CDR3 loop is CASTRGEANTGELFF. The CDR3 DNA is TGTGCCAGCACCCGGGGGGAGGCGAACACCGGGGAGCTGTTTTTT.

This clone was seen only once. The genes are TRBV11-2 and TRBJ1-2; D ambiguous. V shed 3 bases and J shed 3 bases, with 14 bases lying between them. The CDR3 totals 15 residues. CDR1 is SGHAT, CDR2 FQNNGV, per germline. CDR3 sequence (DNA): TGTGCCAGCAGCTTCACGGAGCCCCTCGACTATGGCTACACCTTC. Its translation: CASSFTEPLDYGYTF.

V usage is TRBV10-3 and J usage is TRBJ2-3, with 9 bases that match TRBD2. V was pared by 7 bases and J by 5 bases, with 7 bases of the junction left unmatched. Germline loops: CDR1 ENHRY, CDR2 SYGVKD. This CDR3 comprises 14 residues. The CDR3 loop reads CAITKRGDGDTQYF. The CDR3 DNA follows: TGTGCCATCACTAAGCGGGGGGATGGAGATACGCAGTATTTT.

V is TRBV28 and J is TRBJ2-7; 14 nucleotides agree with TRBD2. Losses at the gene ends were 2 bases for V and 5 bases for J; bases not matched to a gene: 8. The CDR3 runs 17 residues. Germline V gene sequence: CDR1 MDHEN, CDR2 SYDVKM. The CDR3 bases are TGTGCCAGCAGTTTACCCGTTAGACTAGCGGGGGGGAACGAGCAGTACTTC. Protein product: CASSLPVRLAGGNEQYF. Variable domain in full (rest from reference TRBV28 and TRBJ2-7): DVKVTQSSRYLVKRTGEKVFLECVQDMDHENMFWYRQDPGLGLRLIYFSYDVKMKEKGDIPEGYSVSREKKERFSLILESASTNQTSMYLCASSLPVRLAGGNEQYFGPGTRLTVT.

The gene calls are TRBV2 and TRBJ2-3; 9 bases are a match to TRBD2. V dropped 8 bases and J dropped 0; count of bases not matched to a gene: 15. The CDR3 extends over 18 amino acids. Germline lookup yields CDR1 SNHLY and CDR2 FYNNEI. CDR3 nucleotides: TGTGCCAGCTACTACGGATTTATTAGCGGGGGAAGCACAGATACGCAGTATTTT. Its protein is CASYYGFISGGSTDTQYF. Looking up the rest from reference TRBV2 and TRBJ2-3 gives the full variable domain: EPEVTQTPSHQVTQMGQEVILRCVPISNHLYFYWYRQILGQKVEFLVSFYNNEISEKSEIFDDQFSVERPDGSNFTLKIRSTKLEDSAMYFCASYYGFISGGSTDTQYFGPGTRLTVL.

This sequence joins TRBV28 and TRBJ1-5, with unresolved D. Trimming took 6 bases from V and 0 from J, leaving 9 bases between them. Germline V gives CDR1 MDHEN, CDR2 SYDVKM. CDR3 length equals 14 residues. The CDR3 nucleotides are TGTGCCAGCAGGGGCAGGTATAGCAATCAGCCCCAGCATTTT. Residues: CASRGRYSNQPQHF. The entire variable domain, with the rest obtained from reference TRBV28 and TRBJ1-5, is as follows: DVKVTQSSRYLVKRTGEKVFLECVQDMDHENMFWYRQDPGLGLRLIYFSYDVKMKEKGDIPEGYSVSREKKERFSLILESASTNQTSMYLCASRGRYSNQPQHFGDGTRLSIL.

The genes are TRBV7-6 and TRBJ2-2; 9 positions match TRBD2. CDR1 SGHVS and CDR2 FNYEAQ come from the germline V gene. The V and J ends lost 5 bases and 2 bases, in that order; junction bases with no gene match: 9. The CDR3 consists of 17 residues. CDR3 nucleotides: TGTGCCAGCAGCGGTCCGGGACTAGCTGAAAACACCGGGGAGCTGTTTTTT. Its protein product is CASSGPGLAENTGELFF.

The chain employs TRBV5-4 and TRBJ2-3, with D tentatively TRBD1 (6 bases). CDR1 and CDR2 (germline): SGHNT, YYREEE (reference sequence). Trimming cost V 2 bases and J 2 bases, with 9 bases left between them. CDR3 length: 14 residues. The CDR3 DNA reads as TGTGCCAGCAGCTTCTACAGGGTCACAGATACGCAGTATTTT. Protein product: CASSFYRVTDTQYF.

This chain connects TRBV11-2 to TRBJ2-3, with D unclear. Looked up from germline, CDR1 is SGHAT and CDR2 is FQNNGV. Trimming left V 1 base short and J 0 bases short, with 11 bases between. The CDR3 totals 16 residues. The chain's CDR3 is CASSLGRSLSTDTQYF. The CDR3 DNA reads as TGTGCCAGCAGCTTAGGTAGGAGCCTTAGCACAGATACGCAGTATTTT. The whole variable domain, remainder taken from reference TRBV11-2 and TRBJ2-3, is EAGVAQSPRYKIIEKRQSVAFWCNPISGHATLYWYQQILGQGPKLLIQFQNNGVVDDSQLPKDRFSAERLKGVDSTLKIQPAKLEDSAVYLCASSLGRSLSTDTQYFGPGTRLTVL.

This chain uses TRBV19 with TRBJ2-2, with D unclear. The CDR3 has 12 residues. Trimming cost V 2 bases and J 6 bases, with 4 bases left between them. Germline CDR1 and CDR2: LNHDA and SQIVND (reference sequence). Here the CDR3 reads CASSIPAGELFF. The CDR3 nucleotides are TGTGCCAGTAGTATACCAGCCGGGGAGCTGTTTTTT.

The chain combines TRBV11-3 with TRBJ2-1, with TRBD1 matching over 11 bases. The CDR3 runs 16 residues. Trimming cost V 6 bases and J 3 bases; bases outside gene matches: 7. Germline-derived CDR1 and CDR2 are SGHNT and YENEEA. CDR3 in DNA: TGTGCCAGCAGATTAACCGGGACAGGGGGCTACAATGAGCAGTTCTTC. Translation: CASRLTGTGGYNEQFF.

This clone showed up just once. This chain's CDR3 is CASSSLRRQGATAEAFF. Written as DNA, the CDR3 is TGTGCCAGCAGCTCACTCCGTAGACAGGGCGCCACGGCTGAAGCTTTCTTT. The chain links TRBV13 to TRBJ1-1; TRBD1 matches at 7 bases. The CDR3 length is 17 residues. V shed 4 bases, J shed 6 bases, and the junction held 17 bases outside the gene matches. CDR1 PRHDT and CDR2 FYEKMQ come from the germline V gene (reference sequence). Combining the CDR3 with reference TRBV13 and TRBJ1-1 gives the whole variable domain AAGVIQSPRHLIKEKRETATLKCYPIPRHDTVYWYQQGPGQDPQFLISFYEKMQSDKGSIPDRFSAQQFSDYHSELNMSSLELGDSALYFCASSSLRRQGATAEAFFGQGTRLTVV.

This chain links TRBV3-1 (or the pseudogene TRBV3-2) with TRBJ1-4, with D possibly being TRBD1 (5 bases). V was clipped by 3 bases and J by 3 bases, with 8 bases between them. The length of the CDR3 is 14 residues. CDR1 is LGHDT and CDR2 is YNNKEL in the germline V gene (reference sequence). The DNA for the CDR3 is TGTGCCAGCAGCCACGGGGGGTCTAATGAAAAACTGTTTTTT. Its translation: CASSHGGSNEKLFF.